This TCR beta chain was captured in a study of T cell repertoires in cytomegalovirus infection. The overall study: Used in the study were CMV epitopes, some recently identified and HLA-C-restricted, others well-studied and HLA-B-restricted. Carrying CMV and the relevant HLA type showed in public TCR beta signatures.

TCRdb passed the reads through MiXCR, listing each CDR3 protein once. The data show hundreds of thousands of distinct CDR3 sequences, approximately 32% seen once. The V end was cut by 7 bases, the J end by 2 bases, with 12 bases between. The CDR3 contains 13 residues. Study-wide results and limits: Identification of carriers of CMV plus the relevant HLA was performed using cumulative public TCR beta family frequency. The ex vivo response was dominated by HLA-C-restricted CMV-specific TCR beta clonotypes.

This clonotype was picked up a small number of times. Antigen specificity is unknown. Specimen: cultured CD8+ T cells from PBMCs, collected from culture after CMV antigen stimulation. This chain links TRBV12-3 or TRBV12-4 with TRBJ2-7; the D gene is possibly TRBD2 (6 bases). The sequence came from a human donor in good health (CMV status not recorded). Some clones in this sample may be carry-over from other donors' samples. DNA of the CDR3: TGTGCCAGCACCCGCGGGGATCCCTACGAGCAGTACTTC. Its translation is CASTRGDPYEQYF.